This entry describes one T cell receptor (beta chain). Its antigen is not known. From the 5' RACE reads, TCRdb called clonotypes with MiXCR, one entry per CDR3 protein. The sample shows approximately 450,000 distinct CDR3 sequences, about 18% of them seen only once. Germline loops: CDR1 SGHRS, CDR2 YFSETQ. This CDR3 is 16 amino acids long. Trimming took 5 bases from V and 0 from J, leaving 12 bases between them. The record originates from a study of T-cell memory formation after mild COVID-19. Study observations and caveats: Contracting CD4+ clones sat mainly in CM and EM; CD8+ in EMRA. Among clones contracting day 15 to 85, CD4/CD8 was balanced, whereas later expanders leaned CD4+.

The TCR originated in an adult woman who had mild COVID-19 (a few samples of this study predate the infection). Cell type and time point are not known. The chain joins TRBV5-1 to TRBJ2-6; no firm D call. The sample consisted of PBMCs or a T cell subset sorted from them (not recorded which). The chain's CDR3 is CASREHPGSGANVLTF. The CDR3 bases are TGCGCCAGCAGAGAACACCCCGGCTCTGGGGCCAACGTCCTGACTTTC.